These 22 T cell receptor beta chains were sequenced from one sample in a study of blood T cell repertoires in COVID-19. Generated by immunoSEQ multiplex PCR, the TCRdb table keeps only in-frame clones and is missing some. The sample lists over 400,000 clones, 86% seen once, with approximately 1.4% in the top ten. Sequenced sample: peripheral blood. The receptor source for this set is a woman in her 30s with active or convalescent COVID-19.

The V call is TRBV29-1, the J call TRBJ2-3, with a tentative D call TRBD2 (6 bases). Per germline, CDR1 SQVTM and CDR2 ANQGSEA. The CDR3 is 15 residues long. Trimming shortened V by 6 bases and J by 0 bases, and 16 bases separated the two germline ends. CDR3 in amino acids: CSVRGSISSTDTQYF. CDR3 coding DNA: TGCAGCGTCCGGGGGTCAATATCTAGCACAGATACGCAGTATTTT.

V is TRBV6-6 and J is TRBJ2-1, with TRBD1 identical over 7 bases. Germline V gene data show CDR1 as MNHNY and CDR2 as SVGAGI (reference sequence). Trimming cost V 1 base and J 5 bases; bases outside gene matches: 8. CDR3 size: 16 residues. The CDR3 bases are TGTGCCAGCAGTTACTTTGGGACAGAGGAGGACAATGAGCAGTTCTTC. Translating it yields CASSYFGTEEDNEQFF.

This chain links TRBV19 with TRBJ2-5, with a tentative D call TRBD2 (5 bases). CDR1 and CDR2 (germline): LNHDA, SQIVND (reference sequence). Trimming stripped 5 bases from V and 4 bases from J, with 14 bases between. The CDR3 has 14 amino acids. The DNA of the CDR3 is TGTGCCAGTAGTCCCGCCGAGGGCACAGAGACCCAGTACTTC. This sequence encodes CASSPAEGTETQYF. Variable domain in full (rest from reference TRBV19 and TRBJ2-5): DGGITQSPKYLFRKEGQNVTLSCEQNLNHDAMYWYRQDPGQGLRLIYYSQIVNDFQKGDIAEGYSVSREKKESFPLTVTSAQKNPTAFYLCASSPAEGTETQYFGPGTRLLVL.

This sequence joins TRBV28 and TRBJ2-1; 8 bases match TRBD2. The V gene's germline CDR1 is MDHEN and CDR2 SYDVKM. CDR3 size: 17 residues. V dropped 7 bases and J dropped 5; count of bases not matched to a gene: 16. The CDR3 bases are TGTGCCAGCAACCGCCCCGGAGCGGGGGATCGGAACAATGAGCAGTTCTTC. Translation gives CASNRPGAGDRNNEQFF.

The CDR3 DNA is TGTGCCAGCAGTGGATACGGGGTAGAGGGGAACACTGAAGCTTTCTTT. Its protein product is CASSGYGVEGNTEAFF. The gene calls are TRBV6-4 and TRBJ1-1; D not resolved. The CDR3 loop spans 16 amino acids. Germline V gives CDR1 MRHNA, CDR2 SNTAGT. V lost 4 bases to trimming and J lost 1 base, with 16 bases between them.

The rearrangement joins TRBV5-5 to TRBJ1-2; TRBD1 aligns across 8 bases. The germline CDR1 and CDR2 sequences are SGHKS and YYEKEE (reference sequence). Losses at the gene ends were 4 bases for V and 7 bases for J; bases not matched to a gene: 9. The CDR3 has 14 residues. CDR3 in DNA: TGTGCCAGCAGCCGAGACAGGGGATCGGTTGGCTACACCTTC. Its translation is CASSRDRGSVGYTF.

This sequence joins TRBV7-9 and TRBJ2-7, with 9 nucleotides matching TRBD2. V lost 0 bases, J lost 6 bases, and 9 bases stayed unmatched. This CDR3 region has 16 residues. The germline V gene encodes CDR1 SEHNR and CDR2 FQNEAQ (reference sequence). CDR3 DNA sequence: TGTGCCAGCAGCTTAGCAGGCGGGGGGGCTGGTGGCGAGCAGTACTTC. Protein sequence: CASSLAGGGAGGEQYF.

This chain connects TRBV2 to TRBJ2-6, with TRBD1 matching 7 bases. From germline, CDR1 is SNHLY and CDR2 FYNNEI. The CDR3 runs 18 residues. V dropped 2 bases and J dropped 3; count of bases not matched to a gene: 10. This CDR3 is CASSEWGVGGGGANVLTF. The CDR3, as DNA: TGTGCCAGCAGTGAATGGGGAGTAGGGGGCGGTGGGGCCAACGTCCTGACTTTC.

This sequence joins TRBV6-1 and TRBJ1-2; D unclear. The CDR3 extends over 13 amino acids. Trimming took off 2 bases at V and 4 bases at J, with 8 bases between the two ends. CDR1 is MNHNS and CDR2 is SASEGT in the germline V gene. The CDR3 loop reads CASSELEVYGYTF. In DNA form, the CDR3 reads TGTGCCAGCAGTGAATTGGAGGTCTATGGCTACACCTTC.

CDR3 sequence reads: CASSEQGAYEQYF. In DNA form, the CDR3 reads TGTGCCAGCAGTGAACAGGGGGCCTACGAGCAGTACTTC. The chain carries TRBV25-1 and TRBJ2-7; 7 bases map to TRBD1. Germline trimming cut 2 bases from V and 2 bases from J; bases unmatched to any gene: 0. Germline CDR1 reads MGHDK; CDR2 reads SYGVNS. The CDR3 totals 13 residues.

The count of this clone is one. The gene calls are TRBV4-1 and TRBJ2-7; 8 bases match TRBD2. CDR1 is MGHRA and CDR2 is YSYEKL in the germline V gene. The V and J ends lost 3 bases and 3 bases, in that order; junction bases with no gene match: 10. This CDR3 has 16 residues. CDR3 in DNA: TGCGCCAGCAGCCAGGCTCCGGGACTAGGCAACTACGAGCAGTACTTC. Translating gives CASSQAPGLGNYEQYF.

The CDR3 nucleotides read TGTGCCACCAGCAGAGATAGGTCGGGGTCCTACGAGCAGTACTTC. Translation gives CATSRDRSGSYEQYF. V gene TRBV15 combines with J gene TRBJ2-7; maybe TRBD2 (5 bases). Germline CDR1 LNHNV, CDR2 YYDKDF (reference sequence). Trimming stripped 0 bases from V and 1 base from J, with 10 bases between. The CDR3 runs to 15 residues.

The rearrangement uses TRBV6-1 and TRBJ2-5; 7 bases match TRBD1. The trim removed 0 bases at V and 6 bases at J, leaving 4 bases unmatched. This CDR3 comprises 14 residues. The germline CDR1 and CDR2 sequences are MNHNS and SASEGT. CDR3 DNA sequence: TGTGCCAGCAGTGAAGCGAGCAGGGGGAAGACCCAGTACTTC. Translated: CASSEASRGKTQYF.

This clone was observed a few times. This chain connects TRBV11-2 to TRBJ1-6, with 7 bases that match TRBD1. The CDR3 covers 15 residues. The trim removed 5 bases at V and 10 bases at J, leaving 11 bases unmatched. Germline loops: CDR1 SGHAT, CDR2 FQNNGV. The CDR3 DNA sequence: TGTGCCAGCAGCCCCAGGGGGACAGACTCCTCACCCCTCCACTTT. This codes for CASSPRGTDSSPLHF.

The chain combines TRBV9 with TRBJ1-3, with no clear D. Trimming shortened V by 6 bases and J by 0 bases, and 10 bases separated the two germline ends. CDR3 size: 14 residues. Germline CDR1 SGDLS, CDR2 YYNGEE. The CDR3 here is CASTGGVSGNTIYF. The DNA of the CDR3 is TGTGCCAGCACTGGCGGAGTCTCTGGAAACACCATATATTTT.

The chain has TRBV19 and TRBJ1-5; 7 positions agree with TRBD1. The CDR3 covers 13 residues. J lost 4 bases, V lost 7 bases, and 4 bases had no gene match. The germline gives CDR1 LNHDA, CDR2 SQIVND (reference sequence). This CDR3 is CASTDRRNQPQHF. CDR3 nucleotide sequence: TGTGCCAGTACGGACAGGAGAAATCAGCCCCAGCATTTT.

V is TRBV7-2 and J is TRBJ2-3; unclear D gene. CDR1 is SGHTA and CDR2 is FQGNSA in the germline V gene. V was clipped by 2 bases and J by 4 bases, with 7 bases between them. The CDR3 contains 13 residues. The CDR3 DNA reads as TGTGCCAGCAGCTTATGGAGAGCAGATACGCAGTATTTT. It yields the protein CASSLWRADTQYF.

V usage is TRBV19 and J usage is TRBJ1-5; 9 bases are shared with TRBD1. CDR3 length: 14 amino acids. Per the germline V gene, CDR1 is LNHDA and CDR2 is SQIVND (reference sequence). J lost 5 bases, V lost 5 bases, and 4 bases had no gene match. The CDR3 sequence: CASSATGGHQPQHF. In DNA, the CDR3 is TGTGCCAGTAGTGCCACAGGGGGCCATCAGCCCCAGCATTTT.

The genes are TRBV28 and TRBJ2-7, with TRBD1 matching 8 bases. CDR3 size: 13 residues. Germline V lookup: CDR1 MDHEN, CDR2 SYDVKM. V was clipped by 4 bases and J by 4 bases; unmatched bases: 3. This CDR3 is CASSSGQGYEQYF. In DNA, the CDR3 is TGTGCCAGCAGTTCCGGACAGGGATACGAGCAGTACTTC.

J is TRBJ1-5 and V is TRBV7-9; TRBD1 is a possible D gene (6 bases). Germline CDR1 SEHNR, CDR2 FQNEAQ (reference sequence). The ends were cut back, 2 bases at V and 2 bases at J, with 13 bases in the middle. The CDR3 sequence is 16 residues long. The CDR3 loop is CASSLYQGQRNQPQHF. As DNA, the CDR3 is TGTGCCAGCAGCTTATACCAGGGGCAACGCAATCAGCCCCAGCATTTT.

This chain joins TRBV18 and TRBJ1-2; the D gene is possibly TRBD1 (6 bases). V dropped 0 bases and J dropped 0 bases, with 8 bases sitting between them. The CDR3 totals 15 residues. Germline loops: CDR1 KGHSH, CDR2 LQKENI. Written as DNA, the CDR3 is TGTGCCAGCTCACCACCCGGGACACCTAACTATGGCTACACCTTC. Its protein product is CASSPPGTPNYGYTF.

The chain uses TRBV7-9 and TRBJ2-7; D might be TRBD1 (5 bases). Germline CDR1 is SEHNR and CDR2 is FQNEAQ (reference sequence). The V and J ends lost 1 base and 5 bases respectively, with 12 bases between them. CDR3 size: 14 residues. The CDR3, as DNA: TGTGCCAGCAGCTTAGGGGCTCAGGGCCACGAGCAGTACTTC. Protein sequence: CASSLGAQGHEQYF.